These 26 T cell receptor beta chains originate from one sample sequenced in a study of blood T cells in healthy people across ages. A second roughly 6 to 11 cycle PCR used barcoded and J-beta primers. TCRdb re-called the 5' RACE reads with MiXCR, one entry per CDR3 protein. The repertoire holds about 1.8 million distinct CDR3 sequences, with around 50% as singletons. Specimen: blood. These receptors were obtained from a woman between 40 and 55 years old in good health.

This chain joins TRBV20-1 and TRBJ2-7; 8 nucleotides align to TRBD2. The CDR3 has 15 residues. The V and J ends lost 3 bases and 0 bases, in that order; junction bases with no gene match: 7. Germline V lookup: CDR1 DFQATT, CDR2 SNEGSKA (reference sequence). This CDR3 is CSASPGGSSSYEQYF. The CDR3 nucleotides read TGCAGTGCTAGCCCGGGGGGGTCCAGCTCCTACGAGCAGTACTTC.

The chain recombines TRBV6-2 or TRBV6-3 with TRBJ2-1, with TRBD1 matching 9 bases. After removal of 5 bases from V and 0 bases from J, the junction contained 2 bases not matched to a gene. The germline gives CDR1 MNHEY, CDR2 SVGEGT. This CDR3 comprises 15 residues. CDR3 coding DNA: TGTGCCAGCAGTGGACAGGGGATCTCCTACAATGAGCAGTTCTTC. Translating it yields CASSGQGISYNEQFF.

The rearrangement joins TRBV20-1 to TRBJ1-2; D not resolved. V dropped 6 bases and J dropped 5 bases, with 19 bases sitting between them. Germline CDR1 DFQATT, CDR2 SNEGSKA (reference sequence). The CDR3 sequence is 14 residues long. CDR3 sequence: CSAKLENWAYGYTF. CDR3 nucleotides: TGCAGTGCCAAATTGGAGAACTGGGCTTATGGCTACACCTTC.

This clonotype has a handful of counts. The chain employs TRBV20-1 and TRBJ2-5; possible D gene TRBD1, 6 bases. Per germline, CDR1 DFQATT and CDR2 SNEGSKA (reference sequence). The CDR3 consists of 13 residues. V was pared by 0 bases and J by 3 bases, with 8 bases between. The CDR3 DNA is TGCAGTGCTAGAGAGGGGGCAAAAGAGACCCAGTACTTC. It yields the protein CSAREGAKETQYF.

V gene TRBV6-5 combines with J gene TRBJ2-5; the D call may be TRBD1 or TRBD2 (5 bases each). Germline V lookup: CDR1 MNHEY, CDR2 SVGAGI. The CDR3 has 16 amino acids. The V gene lost 0 bases and the J gene lost 1 base, with 12 bases spanning the gap. CDR3 region: CASSYSTRGGQETQYF. As DNA, the CDR3 is TGTGCCAGCAGTTACTCCACACGTGGGGGCCAAGAGACCCAGTACTTC.

In its sample, this clonotype was seen a few times. The CDR3 nucleotides read TGTGCCAGCAGCATCAGACAAGGCTACGAGCAGTACTTC. Its protein is CASSIRQGYEQYF. The rearrangement uses TRBV9 and TRBJ2-7; D is ambiguous. V was pared by 4 bases and J by 3 bases, with 11 bases between. Germline CDR1 SGDLS, CDR2 YYNGEE. The CDR3 contains 13 residues.

CDR3 amino acids: CASSLTELNTEAFF. The CDR3 nucleotides are TGTGCCAGCAGTTTGACAGAGCTGAACACTGAAGCTTTCTTT. The chain carries TRBV12-3 or TRBV12-4 and TRBJ1-1; maybe TRBD1 (5 bases). Trimming stripped 3 bases from V and 0 bases from J, with 8 bases between. This CDR3 region has 14 residues.

The chain is built from TRBV20-1 and TRBJ2-7; 8 bases match TRBD2. Per germline, CDR1 DFQATT and CDR2 SNEGSKA (reference sequence). The junction had 16 bases not matched to a gene; V was cut back by 5 bases and J by 7 bases. This CDR3 region has 15 residues. CDR3 in amino acids: CSAAHSGGDYNEQYF. The CDR3 DNA reads TGCAGTGCTGCGCACAGCGGGGGAGACTACAATGAGCAGTACTTC.

The gene calls are TRBV12-3 or TRBV12-4 and TRBJ2-1, with 8 bases that match TRBD2. The CDR3 loop spans 14 amino acids. V was clipped by 7 bases and J by 2 bases; unmatched bases: 4. The CDR3 sequence: CASIPGLAYNEQFF. CDR3 DNA: TGTGCCAGCATCCCGGGACTAGCCTACAATGAGCAGTTCTTC.

The rearrangement links TRBV2 to TRBJ2-3; 12 bases map to TRBD1. V was pared by 6 bases and J by 14 bases, with 6 bases of the junction left unmatched. The CDR3 totals 12 residues. CDR1 and CDR2 from the germline V gene are SNHLY and FYNNEI. CDR3 bases: TGTGCCAGCAGGGACGGGACAGGGGGCCTGTATTTT. Its translation is CASRDGTGGLYF.

V usage is TRBV13 and J usage is TRBJ2-1; TRBD1 is a possible D gene (5 bases). Per germline, CDR1 PRHDT and CDR2 FYEKMQ (reference sequence). There are 14 residues in the CDR3. Trimming left V 6 bases short and J 1 base short, with 10 bases between. CDR3 in amino acids: CASRRQISYNEQFF. DNA for the CDR3: TGTGCCAGCAGAAGACAGATTTCCTACAATGAGCAGTTCTTC.

The genes are TRBV20-1 and TRBJ1-2; 10 nucleotides line up with TRBD1. J was trimmed by 7 bases and V by 5 bases; bases with no gene match: 16. The CDR3 sequence is 16 residues long. CDR1 is DFQATT and CDR2 is SNEGSKA in the germline V gene (reference sequence). Written as DNA, the CDR3 is TGCAGTGCTTATCCCACGTCCGGGACAGGGGTCGGTGGCTACACCTTC. Translation: CSAYPTSGTGVGGYTF.

CDR3 protein: CAISEGRQGVSYEQYF. The CDR3 DNA sequence: TGTGCCATCAGTGAAGGCCGCCAGGGGGTCTCCTACGAGCAGTACTTC. The chain employs TRBV10-3 and TRBJ2-7; 7 nucleotides line up with TRBD1. V shed 3 bases, J shed 0 bases, and the junction held 8 bases outside the gene matches. The length of the CDR3 is 16 residues. Germline loops: CDR1 ENHRY, CDR2 SYGVKD.

The J gene is TRBJ2-3, the V gene TRBV10-3, with TRBD2 matching over 9 bases. CDR3 length: 15 residues. After removal of 2 bases from V and 1 base from J, the junction contained 1 base not matched to a gene. CDR1 and CDR2 from the germline V gene are ENHRY and SYGVKD. The CDR3, as DNA: TGTGCCATCAGTGAGGCTAGCGGGGGCACAGATACGCAGTATTTT. Protein: CAISEASGGTDTQYF.

This chain joins TRBV15 and TRBJ1-2, with 8 bases that match TRBD1. The V gene's germline CDR1 is LNHNV and CDR2 YYDKDF (reference sequence). Trimming took 0 bases from V and 4 from J; bases not matched to a gene: 4. The CDR3 runs to 15 residues. The CDR3 loop is CATSREDRDSYGYTF. For the CDR3, the DNA is TGTGCCACCAGCAGAGAGGACAGGGACTCCTATGGCTACACCTTC. Drawing the rest from reference TRBV15 and TRBJ1-2, the complete variable domain is DAMVIQNPRYQVTQFGKPVTLSCSQTLNHNVMYWYQQKSSQAPKLLFHYYDKDFNNEADTPDNFQSRRPNTSFCFLDIRSPGLGDTAMYLCATSREDRDSYGYTFGSGTRLTVV.

This chain uses TRBV12-3 or TRBV12-4 with TRBJ2-5, with a weak D call TRBD2 (5 bases). This CDR3 is built from 13 residues. The V and J ends lost 5 bases and 3 bases respectively, with 10 bases between them. The CDR3 bases are TGTGCCAGCAGTGGCACTAGTGAAGAGACCCAGTACTTC. It is translated as CASSGTSEETQYF.

This rearrangement joins TRBV23-1 to TRBJ2-7, with 7 positions matching TRBD1. TRBV23-1 is an open reading frame whose function is uncertain. The V segment lost 4 bases and the J segment 10 bases; nucleotides outside the gene matches: 19. This CDR3 is 16 amino acids long. In nucleotides, the CDR3 is TGCGCCAGCAGTCCAAAGGTGGACAGGTTTAAGGAGACTCAGTACTTC. Translating gives CASSPKVDRFKETQYF.

Notes on this clonotype: A read error may produce the germline difference seen at one junction end. CDR3 loop: CASSLAAGGVNEQFF. CDR3 sequence (DNA): TGTGCCAGCAGCTTGGCGGCGGGGGGGGTCAATGAGCAGTTCTTC. This chain joins TRBV5-1 and TRBJ2-1; TRBD2 agrees at 9 bases. The CDR3 length is 15 residues. The germline gives CDR1 SGHRS, CDR2 YFSETQ.

This rearrangement joins TRBV12-3 or TRBV12-4 to TRBJ1-5; D is possibly TRBD1 (5 bases). The CDR3 covers 15 residues. Trimming took off 6 bases at V and 4 bases at J, with 16 bases between the two ends. The CDR3 is CASSLSTGVNQPQHF. CDR3 DNA: TGTGCCAGCAGCCTCTCAACAGGCGTGAATCAGCCCCAGCATTTT.

V is TRBV7-2 and J is TRBJ1-5; D perhaps matches TRBD1 (6 bases). V was trimmed by 5 bases and J by 7 bases, leaving 15 bases between them. This CDR3 is built from 14 residues. CDR1 is SGHTA and CDR2 is FQGNSA in the germline V gene. CDR3 coding DNA: TGTGCCAGCAGCCCGGGGGGGGCATGGCAGCCCCAGCATTTT. Translated, it gives CASSPGGAWQPQHF.

J is TRBJ1-4 and V is TRBV28, with a possible D match to TRBD1 (5 bases). The CDR3 loop spans 14 amino acids. The V end lost 3 bases, the J end lost 6 bases, and 11 bases lay between the germline ends. Per germline, CDR1 MDHEN and CDR2 SYDVKM. The CDR3, as DNA: TGTGCCAGCAGTTTTCTGGGGGACCATGAAAAACTGTTTTTT. Its protein is CASSFLGDHEKLFF. Looking up the rest from reference TRBV28 and TRBJ1-4 gives the full variable domain: DVKVTQSSRYLVKRTGEKVFLECVQDMDHENMFWYRQDPGLGLRLIYFSYDVKMKEKGDIPEGYSVSREKKERFSLILESASTNQTSMYLCASSFLGDHEKLFFGSGTQLSVL.

The rearrangement links TRBV7-9 to TRBJ2-3; TRBD2 matches 8 bases. The CDR3 contains 16 residues. Trimming at V came to 5 bases and at J to 0 bases, leaving 7 bases not matched to a gene. Germline assignment: CDR1 SEHNR and CDR2 FQNEAQ (reference sequence). The CDR3 DNA reads TGTGCCAGCAGCAGGGGTAGCGGGGCCAGCACAGATACGCAGTATTTT. Residues: CASSRGSGASTDTQYF.

The rearrangement joins TRBV20-1 to TRBJ2-5, with D unclear. From germline, CDR1 is DFQATT and CDR2 SNEGSKA (reference sequence). V was shortened by 1 base and J by 2 bases, with 5 bases between the two germline ends. The CDR3 covers 12 residues. The DNA for the CDR3 is TGCAGTGCTAGAGCCTGGCAAGAGACCCAGTACTTC. The encoded protein is CSARAWQETQYF.

This clonotype was picked up a small number of times. The chain joins TRBV7-2 to TRBJ2-7; D unresolved. Trimming stripped 1 base from V and 3 bases from J, with 16 bases between. This CDR3 is built from 16 residues. Germline values: CDR1 SGHTA, CDR2 FQGNSA. The CDR3 here is CASSLGTVINVYEQYF. As DNA, the CDR3 is TGTGCCAGCAGCTTAGGTACCGTTATAAACGTCTACGAGCAGTACTTC.

This rearrangement joins TRBV6-2 or TRBV6-3 to TRBJ2-4; D unclear. The germline CDR1 and CDR2 sequences are MNHEY and SVGEGT. CDR3 length: 15 residues. The germline V and J ends were trimmed by 7 bases and 0 bases, with 13 bases remaining between them. The CDR3 DNA reads TGTGCCAGCACCCACCCGGACCCAGCCAAAAACATTCAGTACTTC. It yields the protein CASTHPDPAKNIQYF.

The DNA of the CDR3 is TGCGCCAGCAGCTATACGGACAGGGGCACCGGGGAGCTGTTTTTT. It encodes CASSYTDRGTGELFF. The chain employs TRBV5-1 and TRBJ2-2, with TRBD1 identical over 9 bases. Unmatched junction bases numbered 4, after V lost 3 bases and J lost 4 bases. CDR1 SGHRS and CDR2 YFSETQ come from the germline V gene. The CDR3 is 15 residues long.